The 2 T cell receptor beta chains listed next were all sequenced from one sample in a study of T cell repertoires in cytomegalovirus infection. TCRdb called the reads again in MiXCR, with one record for every CDR3 protein. The sample has about 150,000 distinct CDR3 sequences; about a quarter are singletons. The sample was PBMCs. Receptors originate from a human donor in good health (CMV status not recorded). Some clones in this sample may be carry-over from other donors' samples.

The rearrangement joins TRBV20-1 to TRBJ1-3, with TRBD1 as a possible D gene (5 bases). The CDR3 is made up of 15 amino acids. CDR1 and CDR2 from the germline V gene are DFQATT and SNEGSKA (reference sequence). V was cut by 4 bases and J by 0 bases, with 13 bases left in between. CDR3 bases: TGCAGTGCTACCTGGGACGACAGCTCTGGAAACACCATATATTTT. Translated: CSATWDDSSGNTIYF.

The chain combines TRBV28 with TRBJ1-2; D remains unclear. Trimming took off 3 bases at V and 5 bases at J, with 10 bases between the two ends. This CDR3 region has 13 residues. Germline CDR1 and CDR2: MDHEN and SYDVKM. CDR3 sequence reads: CASSFHIVYGYTF. The CDR3 bases are TGTGCCAGCAGTTTTCACATCGTTTATGGCTACACCTTC.